The 20 T cell receptor beta chains listed next were all sequenced from one sample in a study of identical twins. MiXCR, applied by TCRdb to the 5' RACE reads, yields one record per CDR3 protein. The profile shows roughly 1.6 million distinct CDR3 sequences, less than 40% of them singletons. The sample taken for sequencing was cord blood. These receptor sequences come from a newborn girl in good health.

The V call is TRBV19, the J call TRBJ2-2; 8 positions agree with TRBD2. V lost 1 base and J lost 0; bases outside the gene matches: 13. CDR3 size: 20 residues. Germline V gene data show CDR1 as LNHDA and CDR2 as SQIVND (reference sequence). The CDR3 DNA reads TGTGCCAGTAGTATAGCCCTACCCGGGAGGGCCAACGCGAACACCGGGGAGCTGTTTTTT. As protein: CASSIALPGRANANTGELFF.

This clonotype was seen more than once but under ten times. The CDR3 is CASSQGGKWDNEQFF. Written as DNA, the CDR3 is TGTGCCAGCAGCCAGGGGGGGAAGTGGGACAATGAGCAGTTCTTC. The rearrangement joins TRBV4-2 to TRBJ2-1, with 7 positions matching TRBD2. After removal of 3 bases from V and 5 bases from J, the junction contained 7 bases not matched to a gene. Germline assignment: CDR1 LGHNA and CDR2 YNFKEQ. CDR3 size: 15 residues.

The CDR3 sequence: CASCTQVLWDQPQHF. Written as DNA, the CDR3 is TGTGCCAGCTGTACCCAGGTCCTTTGGGATCAGCCCCAGCATTTT. This chain uses TRBV6-1 with TRBJ1-5; D remains ambiguous. The V end was cut by 8 bases, the J end by 5 bases, with 19 bases between. Germline V gene sequence: CDR1 MNHNS, CDR2 SASEGT. There are 15 residues in the CDR3.

The chain recombines TRBV4-1 with TRBJ1-5, with 8 bases lining up with TRBD1. The V segment lost 2 bases and the J segment 6 bases; nucleotides outside the gene matches: 12. Per the germline V gene, CDR1 is MGHRA and CDR2 is YSYEKL. The CDR3 consists of 17 residues. The CDR3 nucleotides read TGCGCCAGCAGCCAACCCTCGGACAGGGACATAGGTCAGCCCCAGCATTTT. Its protein product is CASSQPSDRDIGQPQHF.

The rearrangement uses TRBV6-2 or TRBV6-3 and TRBJ2-3; 10 nucleotides match TRBD2. Trimming removed 6 bases from V and 1 base from J; junction bases left unmatched: 4. The CDR3 loop spans 15 amino acids. Germline V lookup: CDR1 MNHEY, CDR2 SVGEGT. CDR3 loop: CASRIGTSGTDTQYF. The CDR3 bases are TGTGCCAGCAGGATCGGGACTAGCGGCACAGATACGCAGTATTTT.

The genes are TRBV6-1 and TRBJ2-1; D uncertain. CDR3 length equals 15 residues. V lost 2 bases and J lost 6, with 14 bases in between. From germline, CDR1 is MNHNS and CDR2 SASEGT. CDR3 bases: TGTGCCAGCAGTGAATACGCTCCCCTCTCCAATGAGCAGTTCTTC. Translated, it gives CASSEYAPLSNEQFF.

In its sample, this clonotype was seen a few times. This rearrangement joins TRBV14 to TRBJ1-1; D perhaps matches TRBD1 (5 bases). Deletions cut 6 bases from V and 5 bases from J, with 13 bases between. The CDR3 consists of 13 residues. The germline CDR1 and CDR2 sequences are SGHDN and FVKESK. The CDR3 sequence: CASRGRGRTEAFF. CDR3 bases: TGTGCCAGCAGGGGAAGGGGAAGGACTGAAGCTTTCTTT.

The sample holds a few counts of this clonotype. The rearrangement links TRBV5-1 to TRBJ2-4; maybe TRBD2 (6 bases). The germline CDR1 and CDR2 sequences are SGHRS and YFSETQ. The CDR3 runs to 15 residues. V was trimmed by 3 bases and J by 0 bases, leaving 10 bases between them. CDR3 bases: TGCGCCAGCAGCTGGGGGGACGTAGCCAAAAACATTCAGTACTTC. Amino acid sequence: CASSWGDVAKNIQYF.

This clonotype occurred once. The rearrangement links TRBV20-1 to TRBJ2-7; no definite D call. The germline gives CDR1 DFQATT, CDR2 SNEGSKA (reference sequence). The CDR3 covers 14 residues. V lost 3 bases and J lost 2, with 14 bases in between. CDR3 in amino acids: CSARGQYNPYEQYF. The CDR3 DNA reads TGCAGTGCTAGGGGCCAGTACAACCCCTACGAGCAGTACTTC.

In its sample, this clonotype was seen a few times. The rearrangement uses TRBV18 and TRBJ2-6, with TRBD1 matching over 8 bases. V dropped 2 bases and J dropped 1; count of bases not matched to a gene: 7. The CDR3 is 18 residues long. Germline V CDR1 and CDR2: KGHSH, LQKENI. CDR3 nucleotides: TGTGCCAGCTCACCAGTGACAGGGGTCCCATCTGGGGCCAACGTCCTGACTTTC. Protein product: CASSPVTGVPSGANVLTF. The variable domain in full, with the rest retrieved from reference TRBV18 and TRBJ2-6, is NAGVMQNPRHLVRRRGQEARLRCSPMKGHSHVYWYRQLPEEGLKFMVYLQKENIIDESGMPKERFSAEFPKEGPSILRIQQVVRGDSAAYFCASSPVTGVPSGANVLTFGAGSRLTVL.

This clonotype was counted only a few times. V usage is TRBV15 and J usage is TRBJ2-7, with 11 bases matching TRBD2. The CDR3 length is 15 residues. With 8 bases clipped from V and 0 bases from J, the junction kept 6 bases outside the gene matches. CDR1 is LNHNV and CDR2 is YYDKDF in the germline V gene (reference sequence). The CDR3 spells CATSTSGSPSYEQYF. CDR3 DNA: TGTGCCACCTCCACTAGCGGGAGTCCCTCCTACGAGCAGTACTTC. Full variable domain (outside the CDR3, taken from reference TRBV15 and TRBJ2-7): DAMVIQNPRYQVTQFGKPVTLSCSQTLNHNVMYWYQQKSSQAPKLLFHYYDKDFNNEADTPDNFQSRRPNTSFCFLDIRSPGLGDTAMYLCATSTSGSPSYEQYFGPGTRLTVT.

This clonotype came up a few times. V gene TRBV18 combines with J gene TRBJ2-1; D gene unclear. Germline CDR1 KGHSH, CDR2 LQKENI. This CDR3 contains 15 residues. V was cut by 0 bases and J by 6 bases, with 12 bases left in between. The DNA for the CDR3 is TGTGCCAGCTCACCACCGCGGAGAATCCGCAATGAGCAGTTCTTC. This translates into CASSPPRRIRNEQFF.

The chain links TRBV7-9 to TRBJ2-7; TRBD2 agrees at 9 bases. V lost 5 bases, J lost 0 bases, and 8 bases stayed unmatched. Germline CDR1 SEHNR, CDR2 FQNEAQ (reference sequence). The CDR3 is 16 residues long. The CDR3 is CASSPGLARSSYEQYF. The CDR3 DNA is TGTGCCAGCAGCCCCGGACTAGCGCGAAGCTCCTACGAGCAGTACTTC.

In its sample, this clonotype was seen a few times. V is TRBV6-5 and J is TRBJ1-2, with a weak D call TRBD1 (6 bases). From germline, CDR1 is MNHEY and CDR2 SVGAGI. V was clipped by 2 bases and J by 4 bases, with 14 bases between them. The CDR3 is 15 amino acids. The CDR3 bases are TGTGCCAGCAGTTACAACGGGGGCGCAAGCTATGGCTACACCTTC. Amino acids: CASSYNGGASYGYTF.

The rearrangement uses TRBV7-8 and TRBJ1-2; D uncertain. This CDR3 is 13 amino acids long. From germline, CDR1 is SGHVS and CDR2 FQNEAQ. The V and J ends lost 2 bases and 3 bases respectively, with 7 bases between them. The CDR3 DNA sequence: TGTGCCAGCAGCTTAAAGCGTGACTATGGCTACACCTTC. Translating it yields CASSLKRDYGYTF.

This clonotype appeared a few times. The rearrangement joins TRBV6-1 to TRBJ1-5; D is uncertain. The V end lost 5 bases, the J end lost 7 bases, and 9 bases lay between the germline ends. CDR1 is MNHNS, CDR2 SASEGT, per germline. This CDR3 is built from 12 residues. CDR3 sequence (DNA): TGTGCCAGCAGTCATGTTCCCCAGCCCCAGCATTTT. It encodes CASSHVPQPQHF.

The V call is TRBV6-5, the J call TRBJ1-2; D perhaps matches TRBD1 (6 bases). V was pared by 4 bases and J by 3 bases, with 18 bases between. Germline CDR1 MNHEY, CDR2 SVGAGI. This CDR3 is 16 amino acids long. The CDR3 region has the DNA TGTGCCAGCAGTTGGCGCAGGGGAACAGGCTACTATGGCTACACCTTC. Translated, it gives CASSWRRGTGYYGYTF.

The chain couples TRBV20-1 to TRBJ2-4, with unresolved D. The ends were cut back, 2 bases at V and 2 bases at J, with 13 bases in the middle. This CDR3 has 15 residues. CDR1 is DFQATT, CDR2 SNEGSKA, per germline (reference sequence). The CDR3 sequence: CSARYSTFSKNIQYF. CDR3 nucleotide sequence: TGCAGTGCTAGATATTCCACGTTCTCCAAAAACATTCAGTACTTC.

Only a few counts were recorded for this clonotype. The rearrangement links TRBV2 to TRBJ2-1; TRBD2 matches at 8 bases. The CDR3 is 15 residues long. The ends lost 4 bases at V and 3 bases at J; junction bases unmatched: 5. Per germline, CDR1 SNHLY and CDR2 FYNNEI. CDR3 sequence: CASSGREGFYNEQFF. The CDR3 bases are TGTGCCAGCAGTGGTCGGGAGGGCTTCTACAATGAGCAGTTCTTC.

The rearrangement joins TRBV20-1 to TRBJ1-5; 8 nucleotides match TRBD1. This CDR3 has 14 amino acids. Trimming cost V 6 bases and J 0 bases; bases outside gene matches: 4. The germline gives CDR1 DFQATT, CDR2 SNEGSKA (reference sequence). CDR3 sequence reads: CSADRGHSNQPQHF. The CDR3 bases are TGCAGTGCCGACAGGGGTCATAGCAATCAGCCCCAGCATTTT.